This TCR beta chain was identified during a study of T cell responses to AZD1222 COVID-19 vaccine. Clones were read by immunoSEQ multiplex PCR, and TCRdb kept only the in-frame ones, dropping some. The sample holds over 130,000 clones, about nine tenths seen once. Germline-derived CDR1 and CDR2 are SEHNR and FQNEAQ (reference sequence). Trimming removed 4 bases from V and 0 bases from J, with 10 bases in between. The CDR3 has 15 residues. Sequenced material: peripheral blood, taken 28 days after the second AZD1222 dose. The rearrangement uses TRBV7-9 and TRBJ2-1; either TRBD1 or TRBD2 may supply D (5 bases each). The receptor was derived from an adult who received the AZD1222 COVID-19 vaccine. In nucleotides, the CDR3 is TGTGCCAGCAGCTCTAGAGGGGACTCCTACAATGAGCAGTTCTTC. Encoded protein: CASSSRGDSYNEQFF.